This T cell receptor (beta chain) was recorded in a study of T-cell reconstitution after alpha-beta-depleted transplantation in children. Unique molecular identifiers were incorporated when the TCRbeta library was constructed. MiXCR was run by TCRdb on the PCR reads, yielding one entry per CDR3 protein. The sample consists of hundreds of thousands of distinct CDR3 sequences, about 15% of them appearing once. The CDR3 has 15 amino acids. The junction had 9 bases not matched to a gene; V was cut back by 6 bases and J by 2 bases. The germline gives CDR1 ENHRY, CDR2 SYGVKD. This clonotype was seen repeatedly, ten times or more.

Here the sequenced sample was PBMCs from the stem cell graft donor, taken from the stem cell graft. This chain connects TRBV10-3 to TRBJ2-7; 8 bases align to TRBD1. This receptor was identified in a human donor who donated a stem cell graft to a child with acute myeloid leukemia. CDR3 sequence reads: CAIRDRGGPPYEQYF. DNA of the CDR3: TGTGCCATCAGAGACAGGGGAGGACCCCCCTACGAGCAGTACTTC.